A selection of T cell receptor beta chains follows, all from one sample in a study of breast tumors, draining lymph nodes, adjacent tissues. TCRdb reanalysed the multiplex PCR reads using MiXCR and keeps one entry per CDR3 protein. The sample lists about 130,000 distinct CDR3 sequences, around 20% occurring once. The sample was axillary lymph node tissue. The receptors here all came from a female donor with breast cancer. Some clones in this sample may be carry-over from other donors' samples. Both conserved end residues are part of each CDR3. Each record gives: J gene, D gene, V gene, clone size, CDR3 DNA, CDR3 protein. The D gene is left open where the match is weak. Clone size appears in some rows only: once, few, many, or a class for an expanded clone.

>TRBJ2-1|-|TRBV5-1|many
TGCGCCAGCAGCTTGGTTCCCCCAGGAACTCCCTACAATGAGCAGTTCTTC
CASSLVPPGTPYNEQFF
>TRBJ2-1|TRBD2|TRBV6-1|many
TGTGCCAGCAGTGCAAAGTACCCAGGAGATAGCGGGAGCCAGGGGGACAATGAGCAGTTCTTC
CASSAKYPGDSGSQGDNEQFF
>TRBJ2-7|-|TRBV3-1|many
TGTGCCAGCAGCCAATCTCCTAGCTCCTACGAGCAGTACTTC
CASSQSPSSYEQYF
>TRBJ2-1|TRBD2|TRBV27|-
TGTGCCAGCAGTTTAGGGACTAACTCTTACAATGGGCAGTTCTTC
CASSLGTNSYNGQFF
>TRBJ2-5|TRBD2|TRBV20-1|many
TGCAGTGCTAGAGTGCCCCTAGCGGGAGACGAGACCCAGTACTTC
CSARVPLAGDETQYF
>TRBJ2-7|TRBD2|TRBV20-1|many
TGCAGTGCTAGACGACTAGCGGGAGAGTACGAGCAGTACTTC
CSARRLAGEYEQYF
>TRBJ2-7|-|TRBV18|many
TGTGCCAGCTCACCTAATAGTCGGACGGGTCTCTCCTACGAGCAGTACTTC
CASSPNSRTGLSYEQYF
>TRBJ1-5|TRBD1|TRBV6-6|-
TGTGCCAGCAGTGACAGGGTCGACAATCAGCCCCAGCATTTT
CASSDRVDNQPQHF
>TRBJ2-1|-|TRBV7-3|many
TGTGCCAGCAGCTTTGAGCAACAGGTCGGGCTTTGCGGGAACTATGTTGAGCAGTTCTTC
CASSFEQQVGLCGNYVEQFF
>TRBJ2-7|-|TRBV5-8|many
TGTGCCAGCAGCTTGGGCAGGGACGGGGACGAGCAGTACTTC
CASSLGRDGDEQYF
>TRBJ1-5|-|TRBV19|few
TGTGCCAGCAAAAAGGGGCAACAATATAGCAATCAGCCCCAGCATTTT
CASKKGQQYSNQPQHF
>TRBJ2-7|-|TRBV18|many
TGTGCCAGCTCACCCATCGACAGCTCCTACGAGCAGTACTTC
CASSPIDSSYEQYF
>TRBJ2-6|TRBD2|TRBV12-3/TRBV12-4|many
TGTGCCAGCACCTCGACTAGCGGAATCTCTGGGGCCAACGTCCTGACTTTC
CASTSTSGISGANVLTF
>TRBJ1-3|-|TRBV6-5|many
TGTGCCAGCAGGGCCTCTGGAAACACCATATATTTT
CASRASGNTIYF
>TRBJ1-5|TRBD1|TRBV10-3|many
TGTGCCATCAGTGAGTCGAGACAGGGTAGCAATCAGCCCCAGCATTTT
CAISESRQGSNQPQHF
>TRBJ2-7|TRBD2|TRBV7-2|many
TGTGCCAGCAGCTTAGGTGAGGGACTAGCGGGAGCGGGCGAGCAGTACTTC
CASSLGEGLAGAGEQYF
>TRBJ2-1|TRBD1|TRBV3-1|many
TGTGCCAGCAGCGCGCCTAGACAGGGATTAGATGAGCAGTTCTTC
CASSAPRQGLDEQFF
>TRBJ2-3|-|TRBV30|many
TGTGCCTCGGGGGTGACAGATACGCAGTATTTT
CASGVTDTQYF
>TRBJ1-2|-|TRBV15|many
TGTGCCACCAGCAGAGATCCGGGGGCGAATGGCTACACCTTC
CATSRDPGANGYTF
>TRBJ1-6|-|TRBV20-1|many
TGCAGTGCTAGATCAGGGACCCAGGGAAGTAATTCACCCCTCCACTTT
CSARSGTQGSNSPLHF
>TRBJ2-3|-|TRBV11-2|many
TGTGCCAGCAGCGAGGGACCTAAAGATACGCAGTATTTT
CASSEGPKDTQYF
>TRBJ1-5|-|TRBV28|-
TGTGCCAGCATCTCCAACAGGGTACCCGATCAGCCCCAGCATTTT
CASISNRVPDQPQHF
>TRBJ2-3|-|TRBV11-2|many
TGTGCCAGCAGCCCCGAGGGACTCCTCACGTATTTT
CASSPEGLLTYF
>TRBJ1-2|-|TRBV20-1|-
TGCAGTGCTAGAGGGGATGGGAGGGCCCCATCAGGCGGCTACACCTTC
CSARGDGRAPSGGYTF
>TRBJ2-1|TRBD2|TRBV28|many
TGTGCCAGCAGTACCCGGACTAGCGGGAGGGTAAATGAGCAGTTCTTC
CASSTRTSGRVNEQFF
>TRBJ2-1|-|TRBV2|many
TGTGCCAGCAGCCTCGGGGGAGAACTCTACAATGAGCAGTTCTTC
CASSLGGELYNEQFF
>TRBJ2-2|-|TRBV19|many
TGTGCCAGTAGGGTGACCGGGGAGCTGTTTTTT
CASRVTGELFF
>TRBJ2-5|-|TRBV12-3/TRBV12-4|many
TGTGCCAGCAGCCCCCCAAATGGAGAGACCCAGTACTTC
CASSPPNGETQYF
>TRBJ1-5|-|TRBV2|many
TGTGCCAGCAGTCCTCTCGACATAAACCAGCCCCAGCATTTT
CASSPLDINQPQHF
>TRBJ2-2|TRBD1|TRBV6-5|many
TGTGCCAGCAGTTACTACCGGACAGGGGGCGCGAACACCGGGGAGCTGTTTTTT
CASSYYRTGGANTGELFF
>TRBJ2-5|-|TRBV20-1|many
TGCAGTACTAGGGGGAGTAGAGAGACCCAGTACTTC
CSTRGSRETQYF
>TRBJ1-3|-|TRBV20-1|many
TGCAGTGCTTGGGACAATGCGTCTGGAAACACCATATATTTT
CSAWDNASGNTIYF
>TRBJ1-3|-|TRBV27|many
TGTGCCAGCAGTTTTAGGGAGGGTGACACCATATATTTT
CASSFREGDTIYF
>TRBJ2-7|-|TRBV5-6|-
TGTGCCAGCAGCTTGGGAGGGGATACCTACGAGCAGTACTTC
CASSLGGDTYEQYF
>TRBJ2-2|-|TRBV4-1|many
TGCGCCAGCAGCCAAACTTTGGGCCCGCCCGGGGAGCTGTTTTTT
CASSQTLGPPGELFF
>TRBJ1-6|TRBD1|TRBV18|many
TGTGCCAGCTCACCACAATCTCGGACAGGGGCAGCTAATTCACCCCTCCACTTT
CASSPQSRTGAANSPLHF
>TRBJ2-1|TRBD2|TRBV7-9|many
TGTGCCACCCGGGGGGGTGGGGATGAGCAGTTCTTC
CATRGGGDEQFF
>TRBJ1-3|TRBD1|TRBV10-2|many
TGCGCCAGCAGGGAGACAGGGGGCAGTGGAAACACCATATATTTT
CASRETGGSGNTIYF
>TRBJ1-5|-|TRBV7-2|many
TGTGCCAGCAGCCCTAGATCGCGGGATCAGCCCCAGCATTTT
CASSPRSRDQPQHF
>TRBJ2-1|-|TRBV19|many
TGTGCCAGTAGCTGGAAAGGGGGAGGGGAGCAGTTCTTC
CASSWKGGGEQFF
>TRBJ2-3|-|TRBV20-1|-
TGCAGTGCTTACACCCACTCGGGGCCGACAGATACGCAGTATTTT
CSAYTHSGPTDTQYF
>TRBJ1-6|-|TRBV6-1|many
TGTGCCAGCAGTGACCCGTGGGGACGGTCAAGCTCCTATAATTCACCCCTCCACTTT
CASSDPWGRSSSYNSPLHF
>TRBJ2-1|TRBD2|TRBV10-1|many
TGCGCCAGCAGTGGAATAGGGCTAGCGGGCTACAATGAGCAGTTCTTC
CASSGIGLAGYNEQFF
>TRBJ1-5|-|TRBV19|few
TGTGCCAGCAGAAACAGGGCTTGGCAGCCCCAGCATTTT
CASRNRAWQPQHF
>TRBJ2-7|-|TRBV6-6|once
TGTACCAGCAGTTACTCGGTGAGGGATGAGCAGTACTTC
CTSSYSVRDEQYF
>TRBJ2-5|-|TRBV10-3|many
TGTGCCATCAGCAGGACTCTCGGGGAAGAGACCCAGTACTTC
CAISRTLGEETQYF
>TRBJ2-7|-|TRBV15|many
TGTGCCACCAGCAGAGATGGGGGACAAAGCTACGAGCAGTACTTC
CATSRDGGQSYEQYF
>TRBJ2-7|TRBD2|TRBV11-2|many
TGTGCCAGCAGCTTAAGGGTTGAGCGGGACGCCTACGAGCAGTACTTC
CASSLRVERDAYEQYF
>TRBJ2-3|TRBD2|TRBV20-1|many
TGCAGTGCTCTGACTAGCGGGATAGGAGATACGCAGTATTTT
CSALTSGIGDTQYF
>TRBJ1-4|TRBD1|TRBV11-1|many
TGTGCCAGCAGCTTCGGGCAGGGGGGCGAAAAACTGTTTTTT
CASSFGQGGEKLFF
>TRBJ1-2|-|TRBV19|many
TGTGCCAGTAGTATTGGGGATTCCTATGGCTACACCTTC
CASSIGDSYGYTF
>TRBJ2-7|-|TRBV7-9|many
TGTGCCAGCAGCCCTCCGATCGGGACCCACTACGAGCAGTACTTC
CASSPPIGTHYEQYF
>TRBJ2-7|TRBD2|TRBV7-2|-
TGTGCCAGCAGGAGAGGACTAGCGGGAGTAGATTACGAGCAGTACTTC
CASRRGLAGVDYEQYF
>TRBJ1-5|TRBD1|TRBV19|-
TGTGCCAGTGAACCCGGGACAGGGGGTCAGCCCCAGCATTTT
CASEPGTGGQPQHF
>TRBJ2-1|TRBD2|TRBV9|many
TGTGCCAGCCGCCCCTTAAGTCCGCGGGAGAGTACTGAGCAGTTCTTC
CASRPLSPRESTEQFF
>TRBJ2-1|-|TRBV6-1|-
TGTGCCAGCAGTGAGTCTCCTAGCGCAAATGAGCAGTTCTTC
CASSESPSANEQFF
>TRBJ2-7|-|TRBV12-3/TRBV12-4|many
TGTGCCAGCAGCCCCGAACAGGGGGGGTACGAGCAGTACTTC
CASSPEQGGYEQYF
>TRBJ2-7|TRBD1|TRBV27|many
TGTGCCAGCAGGGGGGGCTGGACAGGGGAGGACGAGCAGTACTTC
CASRGGWTGEDEQYF